This TCR beta chain was obtained from a study of blood T cell repertoires in COVID-19. Germline values: CDR1 SEHNR, CDR2 FQNEAQ (reference sequence). J was trimmed by 2 bases and V by 5 bases; bases with no gene match: 6. The CDR3 length is 14 residues. The method was immunoSEQ multiplex PCR; TCRdb's version includes in-frame clones alone and lacks a portion of them. The sample contains fewer than 200,000 clones, more than 80% of which appear only once. Sequences were obtained from PBMCs or T cells enriched from blood (not recorded which). The receptor comes from a man aged 50-60 years who had recovered from COVID-19. The chain links TRBV7-9 to TRBJ2-7; 7 nucleotides match TRBD1. The CDR3 loop is CASSLRDSAYEQYF. CDR3 DNA sequence: TGTGCCAGCAGCCTAAGGGACAGCGCCTACGAGCAGTACTTC.